The text below deals with one T cell receptor beta chain. This clone showed up just once. Which antigen it targets is not known. Base qualities are not recorded, but no much larger clone differs from it by a single base. This sample is part of a study of shared clonotypes between healthy human individuals (dated by TCRdb to the early 2020s). General notes on the study: The cohort comprised a couple of women and three men aged 18 to 49 years. For each donor, CD4 naive and CD4 memory were each given three plates, CD8 naive was given two plates, and CD8 memory was given one plate. To estimate repertoire size and how much clonotypes are shared between individuals, the study performed deep sequencing of blood TCR repertoires from about 5 healthy adults. Libraries were prepared and TCR repertoires were sequenced by different laboratories using diverse techniques, in order to increase sequencing depth and limit assay-specific biases. Per donor, leukapheresis produced somewhere between about 0.9 and 9.5 billion PBMCs.

Using the deep immunoSEQ assay, TCR CDR3 regions were amplified from genomic DNA by multiplex PCR. Extracted genomic DNA from each cell subset was distributed evenly across all wells of several immunoSEQ 96-well plates, and each plate was treated as a replicate. For sorted subsets, each replicate PCR was loaded with approximately 200 ng genomic DNA, equivalent to 30,000 or so T cell genomes. The purified libraries were quantified using a Qubit 3.0 fluorometer, sized with a Bioanalyzer 2100, and then quantified again using the KAPA Library Quantification kit. A separate single-read 150-cycle Illumina NextSeq 550 flow cell was used to sequence each immunoSEQ 96-well plate. The original methods were these. Because the immunoSEQ output included only junctional sequences and no quality scores, the filtering could not be the same as the filtering used for full-length reads. Sequences were annotated with PyIR, a Python wrapper for IgBLAST v1.9, using IMGT germline references to assign V/J genes and CDR3. Any read was removed if the V/J assignment was weak (E-value above 1e-6), the CDR3 was missing, or the read contained stop codons, out-of-frame junctions, or ambiguous translated residues. V3J clonotypes were defined by identical inferred V gene, J gene, and CDR3 amino acid sequence. Percentage overlap between repertoires was computed as shared unique clonotypes divided by the size of the smaller repertoire. Repertoire richness was assessed with RTK rarefaction, the Chao1 estimator, and Recon v2.1 estimates of unobserved clonotypes. Generation probabilities were computed with OLGA for all TCRbeta clonotypes obtained by the gDNA method from four donors. In TCRdb, the immuneACCESS table is reduced to in-frame sequences with V and J assigned. These tables do not hold every clone; where another copy was compared, an unresolved V gene accounts for under half, and the others remain unexplained. From that table come the V and J calls and clone size; the DNA was used to work out D and trimming. In this sample the table shows more than 550,000 clones, around 91% of which occur a single time. The top ten hold 34% of the sample.

Donors were healthy HIV-negative adults with no recently reported acute infections or vaccinations. Every donor was a Caucasian adult living in Nashville, Tennessee, USA. CD8 memory samples combined magnetically selected CD45RO+ cells with CCR7-negative CD45RA+ effector memory (TemRA) cells. After blood collection by leukapheresis, PBMCs were isolated using Ficoll-Histopaque density gradient centrifugation and then cryopreserved in the vapor phase of liquid nitrogen. Analytical flow cytometry was used to check the purity and quantity of every magnetically sorted T cell population. Genomic DNA was isolated from every sorted fraction and measured by UV absorbance on a Nanodrop 2000c. V loses 4 bases at its end and J loses 3 bases; junction bases beyond the gene matches: 8. The CDR3 goes from the cysteine to the phenylalanine over 14 residues. The CDR3 DNA has 42 bases and is translated from base 1. The germline V gene specifies SQVTM as CDR1 and ANQGSEA as CDR2.

What the study reported, not specific to this receptor: Higher generation probabilities were observed for clonotypes shared by all four sorted-subset donors than for non-shared clonotypes. Estimated clonotype richness was generally larger for naive than for memory subsets. Based on pairwise subsampling, the degree of clonotype sharing among donors was expected to be affected by sequencing depth. Because the study included only a small number of donors, the genetic and exposure-history diversity represented was limited. Even with the large sequencing depth, rarefaction of the sorted-subset datasets indicated that sequencing was incomplete. Sampling was restricted to blood, and TCR repertoires in tissue are likely to differ from TCR repertoires in blood. Roughly 5% of naive CD4, 3.5% of naive CD8, 2.3% of memory CD4, and 0.4% of memory CD8 clonotypes were shared across four donors.

The source of this sequence is a man between 18 and 29 years old in good health. Some clones in this sample may be carry-over from other donors' samples. The V gene is TRBV29-1 and the J gene is TRBJ2-7, with TRBD2 identical over 8 junction bases. Sequenced sample: memory CD8+ T cells from PBMCs. The cell subset or site label for this specimen denotes: CD45RO+ cells pooled with CCR7-negative TemRA cells. The CDR3 reads CSVVGTSGNYEQYF. The bases are TGCAGCGTTGTTGGAACTAGCGGTAACTACGAGCAGTACTTC.